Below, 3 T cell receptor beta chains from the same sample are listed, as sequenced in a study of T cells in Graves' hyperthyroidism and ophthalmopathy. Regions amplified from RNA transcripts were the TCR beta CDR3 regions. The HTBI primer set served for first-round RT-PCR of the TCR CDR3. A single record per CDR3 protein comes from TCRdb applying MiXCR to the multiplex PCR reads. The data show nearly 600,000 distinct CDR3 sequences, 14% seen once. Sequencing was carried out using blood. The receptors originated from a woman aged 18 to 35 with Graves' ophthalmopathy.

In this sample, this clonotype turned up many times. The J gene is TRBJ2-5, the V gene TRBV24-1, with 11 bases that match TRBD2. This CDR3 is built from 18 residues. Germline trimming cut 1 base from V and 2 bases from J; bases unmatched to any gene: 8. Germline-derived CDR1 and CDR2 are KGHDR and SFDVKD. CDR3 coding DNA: TGTGCCACCAGTGATTTTGGGGCCAGACTAGCGGGACAAGAGACCCAGTACTTC. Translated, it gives CATSDFGARLAGQETQYF.

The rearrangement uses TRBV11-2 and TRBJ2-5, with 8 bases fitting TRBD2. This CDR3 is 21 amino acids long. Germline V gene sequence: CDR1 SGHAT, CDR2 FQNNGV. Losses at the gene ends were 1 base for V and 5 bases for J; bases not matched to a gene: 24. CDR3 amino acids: CASSLVGPLAGIESVLETQYF. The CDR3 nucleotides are TGTGCCAGCAGCTTAGTTGGTCCCTTAGCGGGAATTGAGTCGGTATTGGAGACCCAGTACTTC.

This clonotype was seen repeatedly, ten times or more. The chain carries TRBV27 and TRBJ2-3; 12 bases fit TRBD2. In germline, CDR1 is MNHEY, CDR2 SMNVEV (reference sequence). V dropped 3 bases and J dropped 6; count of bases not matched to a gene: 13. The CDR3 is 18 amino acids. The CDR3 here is CASSFLRTSGMGTDTQYF. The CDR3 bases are TGTGCCAGCAGTTTCCTACGGACTAGCGGGATGGGGACGGATACGCAGTATTTT.